The 22 T cell receptor beta chains presented below share a single source sample, sequenced in a study of OX40 agonist ivuxolimab in advanced cancers. The assay was immunoSEQ multiplex PCR, and TCRdb's table has in-frame clones only and misses some. The sample has around 130,000 clones, 80% to 95% seen once. The sample consisted of CD4+ or CD8+ T cells sorted from blood, taken in a trial of the OX40 agonist ivuxolimab. These receptor sequences come from an adult with an advanced solid tumor such as melanoma, head and neck, liver or kidney cancer.

This chain links TRBV11-3 with TRBJ2-3; weak D call: TRBD1 (5 bases). Looked up from germline, CDR1 is SGHNT and CDR2 is YENEEA. This CDR3 region has 15 residues. Trimming pared 1 base from V and 0 bases from J, leaving 8 bases between. The CDR3 loop is CASSLGRASTDTQYF. The CDR3 DNA is TGTGCCAGCAGCTTAGGCAGGGCCAGCACAGATACGCAGTATTTT.

The V gene is TRBV5-4, the J gene TRBJ1-1; 9 bases fit TRBD1. Germline CDR1 reads SGHNT; CDR2 reads YYREEE (reference sequence). This CDR3 spans 13 amino acids. V was clipped by 3 bases and J by 7 bases; unmatched bases: 4. CDR3 loop: CASSWTGVSEAFF. CDR3 coding DNA: TGTGCCAGCAGCTGGACAGGGGTTAGTGAAGCTTTCTTT.

V usage is TRBV5-6 and J usage is TRBJ1-1; D ambiguous. This CDR3 spans 12 amino acids. V lost 6 bases and J 13 bases, leaving 19 bases between the germline ends. CDR1 is SGHDT and CDR2 is YYEEEE in the germline V gene. CDR3 DNA sequence: TGTGCCAGCACCTTCGCAGGTGGGAAGGGTTTCTTT. It encodes CASTFAGGKGFF. The variable domain in full, completed from reference TRBV5-6 and TRBJ1-1, reads DAGVTQSPTHLIKTRGQQVTLRCSPKSGHDTVSWYQQALGQGPQFIFQYYEEEERQRGNFPDRFSGHQFPNYSSELNVNALLLGDSALYLCASTFAGGKGFFGQGTRLTVV.

The chain recombines TRBV4-1 with TRBJ1-4, with D perhaps TRBD1 (5 bases). V was cut by 7 bases and J by 5 bases, with 14 bases left in between. The CDR3 length is 14 residues. Looked up from germline, CDR1 is MGHRA and CDR2 is YSYEKL. The CDR3 nucleotides are TGCGCCAGCACCCACCAGGCAGGGAATGAAAAACTGTTTTTT. Translated, it gives CASTHQAGNEKLFF.

CDR3 DNA: TGTGCCAGCAGCGTAGGAGCAGCCATGAACACTGAAGCTTTCTTT. This translates into CASSVGAAMNTEAFF. The genes are TRBV9 and TRBJ1-1; D gene ambiguous. V was shortened by 0 bases and J by 0 bases, with 9 bases between the two germline ends. Germline V gene sequence: CDR1 SGDLS, CDR2 YYNGEE. CDR3 length equals 15 residues.

This chain links TRBV7-3 with TRBJ2-1, with TRBD2 identical over 7 bases. The CDR3 is 14 amino acids. Germline trimming cut 5 bases from V and 7 bases from J; bases unmatched to any gene: 8. The V gene's germline CDR1 is SGHTA and CDR2 FQGTGA. The CDR3: CASSPLGGENEQFF. CDR3 nucleotides: TGTGCCAGCAGCCCCTTGGGGGGGGAGAATGAGCAGTTCTTC.

The chain combines TRBV28 with TRBJ2-6; D call uncertain. Germline V gene data show CDR1 as MDHEN and CDR2 as SYDVKM. CDR3 size: 15 residues. V lost 5 bases and J lost 1, with 9 bases in between. DNA of the CDR3: TGTGCCAGCAGTCACACACAATCTGGGGCCAACGTCCTGACTTTC. Protein sequence: CASSHTQSGANVLTF.

The V and J genes are TRBV19 and TRBJ2-7; D call uncertain. Deletions cut 3 bases from V and 2 bases from J, with 8 bases between. Germline V gives CDR1 LNHDA, CDR2 SQIVND (reference sequence). The length of the CDR3 is 13 residues. The CDR3 protein is CASSMGRPYEQYF. CDR3 nucleotide sequence: TGTGCCAGTAGTATGGGCAGGCCCTACGAGCAGTACTTC.

This clone was seen once. This rearrangement joins TRBV5-1 to TRBJ2-7; 12 nucleotides align to TRBD2. The V gene's germline CDR1 is SGHRS and CDR2 YFSETQ. The CDR3 has 15 residues. The V and J ends lost 7 bases and 3 bases, in that order; junction bases with no gene match: 8. Written as DNA, the CDR3 is TGCGCCAGCCGACTAGGACTAGCGGGAATCTACGAGCAGTACTTC. This translates into CASRLGLAGIYEQYF.

The chain is built from TRBV19 and TRBJ2-3, with D unresolved. Trimming removed 5 bases from V and 10 bases from J, with 19 bases in between. This CDR3 is built from 14 residues. The germline V gene encodes CDR1 LNHDA and CDR2 SQIVND (reference sequence). The CDR3 sequence is CASSPTLTRTAQYF. DNA of the CDR3: TGTGCCAGTAGTCCCACTTTAACACGCACGGCGCAGTATTTT.

The chain is built from TRBV20-1 and TRBJ2-7; maybe TRBD2 (6 bases). The CDR3 sequence is 11 residues long. The germline CDR1 and CDR2 sequences are DFQATT and SNEGSKA (reference sequence). The germline V and J ends were trimmed by 3 bases and 6 bases, with 9 bases remaining between them. The CDR3 is CSASLAREQYF. CDR3 coding DNA: TGCAGTGCTAGTCTAGCGCGCGAGCAGTACTTC.

This rearrangement joins TRBV10-3 to TRBJ1-5; 7 bases align to TRBD1. Looked up from germline, CDR1 is ENHRY and CDR2 is SYGVKD. The junction had 5 bases not matched to a gene; V was cut back by 4 bases and J by 5 bases. There are 14 residues in the CDR3. CDR3 nucleotides: TGTGCCATCAGTGCAGGGCAGGGGGATCAGCCCCAGCATTTT. Translated: CAISAGQGDQPQHF.

This clone is a singleton in its sample. This chain links TRBV5-1 with TRBJ1-3, with TRBD1 matching over 9 bases. This CDR3 contains 16 residues. The germline V gene has CDR1 SGHRS and CDR2 YFSETQ. V gave up 0 bases and J gave up 4 bases; unmatched junction bases: 5. CDR3 coding DNA: TGCGCCAGCAGCTTGGGCGACGGACAGGGGGGAAACACCATATATTTT. It is translated as CASSLGDGQGGNTIYF.

The chain joins TRBV11-2 to TRBJ1-3; TRBD1 is a possible D gene (6 bases). The CDR3 contains 16 residues. Trimming shortened V by 5 bases and J by 0 bases, and 14 bases separated the two germline ends. Per the germline V gene, CDR1 is SGHAT and CDR2 is FQNNGV. This CDR3 reads CASSRQVSTSGNTIYF. CDR3 sequence (DNA): TGTGCCAGCAGCCGACAGGTCTCGACCTCTGGAAACACCATATATTTT.

The chain recombines TRBV7-9 with TRBJ1-1; 7 positions match TRBD1. V gave up 8 bases and J gave up 1 base; unmatched junction bases: 7. This CDR3 is built from 14 residues. Per germline, CDR1 SEHNR and CDR2 FQNEAQ (reference sequence). The CDR3 DNA is TGTGCCAGCCGGCGGACAGGCGAGAACACTGAAGCTTTCTTT. It yields the protein CASRRTGENTEAFF.

V gene TRBV5-8 combines with J gene TRBJ1-4; D gene ambiguous. Trimming stripped 0 bases from V and 4 bases from J, with 10 bases between. Germline assignment: CDR1 SGHTS and CDR2 YDEGEE. The CDR3 spans 15 residues. The CDR3 sequence: CASSLAGRRNEKLFF. Here the CDR3 DNA reads TGTGCCAGCAGCTTGGCGGGCCGGCGTAATGAAAAACTGTTTTTT.

CDR3 sequence reads: CATSSRLDGTQYF. Written as DNA, the CDR3 is TGTGCCACCAGCTCCCGACTAGACGGGACCCAGTACTTC. V is TRBV15 and J is TRBJ2-5, with D possibly matching TRBD2 (6 bases). Per germline, CDR1 LNHNV and CDR2 YYDKDF (reference sequence). The ends were cut back, 5 bases at V and 7 bases at J, with 14 bases in the middle. This CDR3 has 13 residues.

The V gene is TRBV5-1, the J gene TRBJ2-1; 12 nucleotides align to TRBD2. Per germline, CDR1 SGHRS and CDR2 YFSETQ. V gave up 3 bases and J gave up 3 bases; unmatched junction bases: 1. The CDR3 covers 15 residues. The CDR3 loop is CASSWGLAGYNEQFF. The DNA for the CDR3 is TGCGCCAGCAGCTGGGGACTAGCGGGCTACAATGAGCAGTTCTTC. The entire variable domain, with the rest obtained from reference TRBV5-1 and TRBJ2-1, is as follows: KAGVTQTPRYLIKTRGQQVTLSCSPISGHRSVSWYQQTPGQGLQFLFEYFSETQRNKGNFPGRFSGRQFSNSRSEMNVSTLELGDSALYLCASSWGLAGYNEQFFGPGTRLTVL.

This chain joins TRBV5-6 and TRBJ1-5; D possibly corresponds to TRBD1 (6 bases). The CDR3 runs to 13 residues. In germline, CDR1 is SGHDT, CDR2 YYEEEE. V was pared by 4 bases and J by 4 bases, with 9 bases between. CDR3 region: CASSNGQNQPQHF. The CDR3 nucleotides read TGTGCCAGCAGCAACGGACAGAATCAGCCCCAGCATTTT.

The chain links TRBV7-2 to TRBJ2-7, with a tentative D call TRBD1 (7 bases). The CDR3 loop spans 15 amino acids. The V gene's germline CDR1 is SGHTA and CDR2 FQGNSA. Trimming stripped 5 bases from V and 4 bases from J, with 18 bases between. In DNA form, the CDR3 reads TGTGCCAGCAGCCTAAAGGCGGGACAGCTGTACGAGCAGTACTTC. It specifies CASSLKAGQLYEQYF. The entire variable domain, with the rest obtained from reference TRBV7-2 and TRBJ2-7, is as follows: GAGVSQSPSNKVTEKGKDVELRCDPISGHTALYWYRQSLGQGLEFLIYFQGNSAPDKSGLPSDRFSAERTGGSVSTLTIQRTQQEDSAVYLCASSLKAGQLYEQYFGPGTRLTVT.

The chain couples TRBV11-1 to TRBJ2-1, with TRBD2 identical over 14 bases. This CDR3 is built from 16 residues. After removal of 5 bases from V and 4 bases from J, the junction contained 4 bases not matched to a gene. Looked up from germline, CDR1 is SGHAT and CDR2 is FQDESV (reference sequence). CDR3 sequence: CASSTRTSGGYNEQFF. Written as DNA, the CDR3 is TGTGCCAGCAGCACCCGGACTAGCGGGGGGTACAATGAGCAGTTCTTC.

The chain uses TRBV28 and TRBJ1-4; D might be TRBD1 (5 bases). Trimming left V 1 base short and J 1 base short, with 10 bases between. Germline lookup yields CDR1 MDHEN and CDR2 SYDVKM. The CDR3 covers 16 residues. DNA of the CDR3: TGTGCCAGCAGTTTATTCGGGGGGGGAACTAATGAAAAACTGTTTTTT. It yields the protein CASSLFGGGTNEKLFF.